This entry features one TCR beta chain sequence. This CDR3 is built from 12 residues. Germline CDR1 reads SGHRS; CDR2 reads YFSETQ. The V and J ends lost 0 bases and 9 bases respectively, with 7 bases between them. The data were taken from a study of cytomegalovirus exposure and HLA in healthy donors. This PCR relied on a set of 60 Vbeta primers and 13 Jbeta primers. The table came from immunoSEQ multiplex PCR; TCRdb's copy has only in-frame clones and leaves some out. The sample lists about 140,000 clones, more than 65% seen once, with 1.6% in the top ten. Sequenced sample: PBMCs. The clonotype comes from a woman between 25 and 40 years old in good health and CMV-seronegative. The chain recombines TRBV5-1 with TRBJ1-5; no clear D. CDR3 DNA: TGCGCCAGCAGCTTGGATGGAGGGCCCCAGCATTTT. This translates into CASSLDGGPQHF.